This entry lists 17 T cell receptor beta chains sequenced from one sample in a study of tumor-infiltrating lymphocytes in primary liver carcinoma. TCR beta cDNA came from about 0.55 ug total RNA, primed with a constant-region primer. Modified slightly, ARM-PCR produced TCR beta libraries over three nested multiplex PCR rounds. Running 10 cycles apiece, the first two PCR rounds relied on TRBV1-TRBV30 forward primers together with a C-beta reverse primer. MiXCR, run by TCRdb on the multiplex PCR reads, gives a single entry per CDR3 protein. The data hold some 320,000 distinct CDR3 sequences, with about 62% observed a single time. Blood RNA was derived from unsorted whole blood, and germline DNA was extracted too. The sample comprised peripheral blood. These receptors all come from a man aged 40-50 years with primary liver carcinoma and hepatitis B virus infection.

The sample holds a few counts of this clonotype. V gene TRBV28 combines with J gene TRBJ1-1, with D hard to call. Germline V gene data show CDR1 as MDHEN and CDR2 as SYDVKM. The V end lost 5 bases, the J end lost 0 bases, and 4 bases lay between the germline ends. There are 12 residues in the CDR3. In DNA form, the CDR3 reads TGTGCCAGCAGTACAGTGAACACTGAAGCTTTCTTT. It encodes CASSTVNTEAFF. Full variable domain (outside the CDR3, taken from reference TRBV28 and TRBJ1-1): DVKVTQSSRYLVKRTGEKVFLECVQDMDHENMFWYRQDPGLGLRLIYFSYDVKMKEKGDIPEGYSVSREKKERFSLILESASTNQTSMYLCASSTVNTEAFFGQGTRLTVV.

A remark on this clonotype: At one end, the junction sequence differs from germline, possibly due to a read error. CDR3 region: CAISEQGGNQPQHF. CDR3 nucleotide sequence: TGTGCCATCAGTGAACAGGGGGGCAATCAGCCCCAGCATTTT. V and J are TRBV6-5 and TRBJ1-5; 8 bases are a match to TRBD1. Germline V gene sequence: CDR1 MNHEY, CDR2 SVGAGI. The CDR3 sequence is 14 residues long.

Points on this clonotype: At one end the junction does not follow the germline gene, possibly because of a read error. The V and J genes are TRBV14 and TRBJ2-1, with 10 bases identical to TRBD2. CDR3 size: 14 residues. Germline V gene lookup returns CDR1 SGHDN and CDR2 FVKESK. CDR3 in DNA: TGTGCCAACAGCCCCGTACTAGCGGGGCTTGAGCAGTTCTTC. It specifies CANSPVLAGLEQFF.

Turning to this clonotype: This CDR3 is missing its conserved last phenylalanine or tryptophan, likely due to a read error. The chain joins TRBV7-9 to TRBJ2-1, with TRBD2 matching 9 bases. The ends lost 5 bases at V and 7 bases at J; junction bases unmatched: 15. Germline CDR1 is SEHNR and CDR2 is FQNEAQ (reference sequence). CDR3 size: 17 residues. The CDR3 DNA is TGTGCCAGCAGCCCCAGGAATGCGGGAGGGCCGCGGAATGAGCAGTTCTCC. Protein: CASSPRNAGGPRNEQFS.

With regard to this clonotype: Germline and junction disagree at one end, which may indicate a read error. The V and J genes are TRBV6-2 or TRBV6-3 and TRBJ2-1, with a weak D call TRBD2 (7 bases). The CDR3 has 17 amino acids. CDR1 and CDR2 from the germline V gene are MNHEY and SVGEGT. The CDR3 DNA sequence: TGTGCCAGCAGACCCTCCAGGCCAGCGGGAAGGGGGGATGAGCAGCTCTTC. Translation gives CASRPSRPAGRGDEQLF.

This chain links TRBV11-3 with TRBJ1-2; tentatively, D is TRBD1 (5 bases). CDR3 length: 14 amino acids. V was shortened by 5 bases and J by 2 bases, with 12 bases between the two germline ends. Looked up from germline, CDR1 is SGHNT and CDR2 is YENEEA. The CDR3 protein is CASSRAGRNYGYTF. Written as DNA, the CDR3 is TGTGCCAGCAGCCGGGCAGGGAGGAACTATGGCTACACCTTC.

As regards this clonotype: This could be a read error, since a much larger clone is one nucleotide away. This chain links TRBV6-2 or TRBV6-3 with TRBJ2-1; TRBD2 matches at 9 bases. Germline loops: CDR1 MNHEY, CDR2 SVGEGT. V gave up 4 bases and J gave up 0 bases; unmatched junction bases: 16. This CDR3 has 20 residues. DNA of the CDR3: TGTGCCAGCAGTTGTCTCGGGGCTAGCGGGATTAGGAGCTCCTACAATGAGCAGTTCTTC. This translates into CASSCLGASGIRSSYNEQFF.

As concerns this clonotype: This may be a read error, as it is one base from a much larger clone. The conserved final phenylalanine or tryptophan is absent from the CDR3, which likely points to a read error. The CDR3 nucleotides are TGCAGCGTTGGAGGGGGGGCCATTACCTACGAGCAGTACTTA. It encodes CSVGGGAITYEQYL. The chain recombines TRBV29-1 with TRBJ2-7, with TRBD2 as a possible D gene (7 bases). The germline gives CDR1 SQVTM, CDR2 ANQGSEA. Trimming shortened V by 4 bases and J by 2 bases, and 15 bases separated the two germline ends. CDR3 length: 14 residues.

With respect to this clonotype: A much larger clonotype is one base distant, so this may be a read error. The rearrangement uses TRBV7-8 and TRBJ2-5; 10 positions match TRBD1. CDR1 and CDR2 (germline): SGHVS, FQNEAQ. V dropped 0 bases and J dropped 10; count of bases not matched to a gene: 5. There are 14 residues in the CDR3. Here the CDR3 reads CASSLATGGWIQYF. CDR3 sequence (DNA): TGTGCCAGCAGCTTAGCGACAGGGGGCTGGATCCAGTACTTC. Based on the CDR3 plus reference TRBV7-8 and TRBJ2-5, the full variable domain is GAGVSQSPRYKVAKRGQDVALRCDPISGHVSLFWYQQALGQGPEFLTYFQNEAQLDKSGLPSDRFFAERPEGSVSTLKIQRTQQEDSAVYLCASSLATGGWIQYFGPGTRLLVL.

This chain connects TRBV4-1 to TRBJ1-5; D is unresolved. Germline CDR1 and CDR2: MGHRA and YSYEKL. The CDR3 contains 14 residues. The V end was cut by 2 bases, the J end by 3 bases, with 8 bases between. Here the CDR3 DNA reads TGCGCCAGCAGCCAATCCGGGATCAATCAGCCCCAGCATTTT. It specifies CASSQSGINQPQHF.

In regard to this clonotype: Here the CDR3 omits its conserved ending phenylalanine or tryptophan, so a read error is the likely source. The CDR3 DNA reads TGTGCCAGCAGCTTAGTGGCAGGGTCCACCGAAGCTTTCTCT. This sequence encodes CASSLVAGSTEAFS. The chain uses TRBV11-2 and TRBJ1-1, with D possibly TRBD1 on 5 matching bases. The V and J ends lost 1 base and 8 bases respectively, with 14 bases between them. The CDR3 has 14 residues. CDR1 SGHAT and CDR2 FQNNGV come from the germline V gene.

Turning to this clonotype: A much larger clonotype is one base distant, so this may be a read error. The CDR3, as DNA: TGTGCCAGCAACTCGCAGTTGGGGGGGCAAAACACCATATATTTT. This encodes CASNSQLGGQNTIYF. The chain links TRBV7-8 to TRBJ1-3, with a weak D call TRBD1 (6 bases). CDR1 and CDR2 from the germline V gene are SGHVS and FQNEAQ. V lost 7 bases, J lost 6 bases, and 19 bases lay in between. The CDR3 has 15 amino acids.

Points on this clonotype: A much larger clone lies a single base off, so this may be a read error. The chain carries TRBV4-1 and TRBJ2-1, with 10 nucleotides matching TRBD2. Germline-derived CDR1 and CDR2 are MGHRA and YSYEKL. The CDR3 sequence is 16 residues long. CDR3 region: CVSSQGGTSVQGEQFF. DNA for the CDR3: TGCGTCAGCAGCCAAGGAGGGACTAGCGTTCAGGGTGAGCAGTTCTTC.

In the case of this clonotype: A clone one base away is much larger, so this may be a read error. This chain joins TRBV6-5 and TRBJ1-6, with unresolved D. Trimming removed 6 bases at V and 8 bases at J, with 17 bases between. The germline gives CDR1 MNHEY, CDR2 SVGAGI. The CDR3 is 15 amino acids. The CDR3 DNA reads as TGTGCCAGCAGCGACGGGCGGCCTGGGGATTCACCCCTCCACTTT. The encoded protein is CASSDGRPGDSPLHF.

Note on this clonotype: A read error is possible here, since a much larger clone lies one base away. The V gene is TRBV28, the J gene TRBJ2-3; D is unresolved. The CDR3 sequence is 17 residues long. Germline V lookup: CDR1 MDHEN, CDR2 SYDVKM. The CDR3 region is CASSLTTVGISTDTRYF. In nucleotides, the CDR3 is TGTGCCAGCAGTTTAACGACCGTGGGAATTAGCACAGATACGCGGTATTTT.

Of note for this clonotype: The CDR3 does not close with the conserved phenylalanine or tryptophan, likely indicating a read error. This chain connects TRBV28 to TRBJ1-6; tentatively, D is TRBD1 (5 bases). The CDR3 is 14 amino acids. Germline V CDR1 and CDR2: MDHEN, SYDVKM. This chain's CDR3 is CTSSSPQGRSPLHS. The CDR3 coding sequence is TGTACCAGCAGTTCCCCCCAGGGCCGATCACCCCTCCACTCT.

In the case of this clonotype: A read error may account for a junction end that differs from germline. The chain combines TRBV14 with TRBJ2-1, with D possibly matching TRBD1 (6 bases). CDR3 length: 16 amino acids. Germline V gives CDR1 SGHDN, CDR2 FVKESK. This CDR3 reads CASSRDRDKGFNEQFF. The CDR3, as DNA: TGTGCCAGCAGCCGAGACCGGGACAAGGGGTTCAATGAACAGTTCTTC.